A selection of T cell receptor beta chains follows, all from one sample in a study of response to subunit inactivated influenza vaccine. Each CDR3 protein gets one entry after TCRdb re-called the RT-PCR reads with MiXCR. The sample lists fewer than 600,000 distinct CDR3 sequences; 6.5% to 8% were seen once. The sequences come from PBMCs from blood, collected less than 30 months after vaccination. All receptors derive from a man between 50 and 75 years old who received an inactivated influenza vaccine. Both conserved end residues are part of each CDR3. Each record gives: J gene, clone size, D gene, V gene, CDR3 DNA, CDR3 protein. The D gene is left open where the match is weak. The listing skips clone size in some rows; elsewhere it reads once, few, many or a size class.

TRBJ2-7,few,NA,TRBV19,TGTGCCAGTAGGCCCCGGGACACACCAGCCTACGAGCAGTACTTC,CASRPRDTPAYEQYF
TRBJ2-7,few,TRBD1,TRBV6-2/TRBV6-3,TGTGCCAGCAGTTACTCGGCAGGGGGCTACGAGCAGTACTTC,CASSYSAGGYEQYF
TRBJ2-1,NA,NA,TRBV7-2,TGTGCCAGGGGCTTAGGCCTTAGCTCCTACAATGAGCAGTTCTTC,CARGLGLSSYNEQFF
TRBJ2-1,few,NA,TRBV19,TGTGCCAGTAGTATAGAGGCTGGGAACAATGAGCAGTTCTTC,CASSIEAGNNEQFF
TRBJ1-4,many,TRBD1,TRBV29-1,TGCAGCGTCGCCGGGACAGTTGAAAAACTGTTTTTT,CSVAGTVEKLFF
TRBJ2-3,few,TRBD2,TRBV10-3,TGTGCCATCAGAACTAGCGGGGGGGCCGGAGATACGCAGTATTTT,CAIRTSGGAGDTQYF
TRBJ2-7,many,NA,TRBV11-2,TGTGCCAGCAGCTTCTCAGAGGGACAATCCTACGAGCAGTACTTC,CASSFSEGQSYEQYF
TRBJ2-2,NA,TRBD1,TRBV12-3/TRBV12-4,TGTGCCAGCAGTTTACTCCAAGGGGGCGCCGGGGAGCTGTTTTTT,CASSLLQGGAGELFF
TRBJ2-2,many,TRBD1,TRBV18,TGTGCCAGCTCACCGGCCGGGACAGGGGTCACCGGGGAGCTGTTTTTT,CASSPAGTGVTGELFF
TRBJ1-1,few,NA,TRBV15,TGTGCCACCAGCAGAGGGTACGAGACTGAAGCTTTCTTT,CATSRGYETEAFF
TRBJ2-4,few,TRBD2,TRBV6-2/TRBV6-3,TGTGCCAGCAGTCCCTGGACTAGCGGGGGTCTAGCCAAAAACATTCAGTACTTC,CASSPWTSGGLAKNIQYF
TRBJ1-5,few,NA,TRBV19,TGTGCCAGTAGTATAGGGGGATCGAGGGCTGTAAATCAGCCCCAGCATTTT,CASSIGGSRAVNQPQHF
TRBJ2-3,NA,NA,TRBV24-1,TGTGCCACCAGTGATTTGCTATCCGATACGCAGTATTTT,CATSDLLSDTQYF
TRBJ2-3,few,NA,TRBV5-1,TGCGCCAGCACCTCTGGCGGAACAATTAGCACAGATACGCAGTATTTT,CASTSGGTISTDTQYF
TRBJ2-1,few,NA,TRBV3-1,TGTGCCAGCAGCCAAGATCTCAGTTTGGTGATGTACGAGCAGTTCTTC,CASSQDLSLVMYEQFF
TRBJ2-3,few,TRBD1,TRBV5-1,TGCGCCAGCAGCCAGGGGACAGTCACAGATACGCAGTATTTT,CASSQGTVTDTQYF
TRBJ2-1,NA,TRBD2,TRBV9,TGTGCCAGCAGCGTATTAGCGGGAGGGCCTCATGAGCAGTTCTTC,CASSVLAGGPHEQFF
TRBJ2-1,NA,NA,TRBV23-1,TGCGCCAGCAGCCCGGGTGCGGGTTTCAATGAGCAGTTCTTC,CASSPGAGFNEQFF
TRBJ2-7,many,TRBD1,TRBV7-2,TGTGCCAGCAGCCCCGGGACAGAATACGAGCAGTACTTC,CASSPGTEYEQYF
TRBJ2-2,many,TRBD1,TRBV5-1,TGCGCCAGCAGCGGAGGGACAGGGGGTACCGGGGAGCTGTTTTTT,CASSGGTGGTGELFF
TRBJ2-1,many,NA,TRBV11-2,TGTGCCAGCAGCTTAGGGGTATATGAGCAGTTCTTC,CASSLGVYEQFF
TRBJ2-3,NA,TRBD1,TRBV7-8,TGTGCCAGCAGCGACAGGGGAAACACAGATACGCAGTATTTT,CASSDRGNTDTQYF
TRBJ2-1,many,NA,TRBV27,TGTGCCAGCAGTTTGGTAAGGGGCGAGGGTGAGCAGTTCTTC,CASSLVRGEGEQFF
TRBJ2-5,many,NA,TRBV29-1,TGCAGCGTTGAAAGTAACGGGGGTCCCACGGAGACCCAGTACTTC,CSVESNGGPTETQYF
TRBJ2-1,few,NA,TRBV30,TGTGCCTGGAGCCCGCCAGGGGCCGGCAATGAGCAGTTCTTC,CAWSPPGAGNEQFF
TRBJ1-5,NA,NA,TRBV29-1,TGCAGCGTGGCTACAGGGTCGAGGAATCAGCCCCAGCATTTT,CSVATGSRNQPQHF